This T cell receptor (beta chain) comes out of a study of cytomegalovirus exposure and HLA in healthy donors. Study-wide context: Of around 400 genotyped donors, 81% grouped in the Caucasian-associated ancestry cluster.

Whole-study findings and limits: An analysis was carried out at a later point. It showed that HLA-associated TCR beta chains were more clonally expanded than equally common non-associated chains.

Participants comprised healthy donors of bone marrow. Comment on this clone: The antigen is unknown.

The PCR used 60 Vbeta and 13 Jbeta primers. This table comes from immunoSEQ multiplex PCR, and its TCRdb copy is limited to in-frame clones, with some not included. The table includes about 160,000 clones, around 85% detected once. This CDR3 contains 16 residues. V lost 5 bases and J 11 bases, leaving 26 bases between the germline ends. Germline assignment: CDR1 KGHSH and CDR2 LQKENI. Sequencing was performed on PBMCs. This chain joins TRBV18 and TRBJ2-3; D may be TRBD1 (5 bases). The origin of this receptor is a man aged 35 to 55 in good health and CMV-seronegative. The CDR3 region is CASSVDQGFAPPGQYF. Written as DNA, the CDR3 is TGTGCCAGCTCAGTAGACCAGGGTTTCGCACCACCGGGGCAGTATTTT.